The clone carrying this TCR beta chain was observed a single time. Its target is unknown. CDR3 length: 11 amino acids. The germline CDR1 and CDR2 sequences are MNHNY and SVGAGI (reference sequence). Trimming left V 8 bases short and J 6 bases short, with 8 bases between. This record comes from a study of cytomegalovirus exposure and HLA in healthy donors. Study in general: The same platform was used for the 95 to 150 validation repertoires and the roughly 700 first-cohort repertoires, a later analysis reported.

Measured with immunoSEQ multiplex PCR; TCRdb has only the in-frame clones, and not every one. The repertoire holds hundreds of thousands of clones, roughly 84% seen once, with 1.5% to 2.5% in the top ten. Study-wide results and limits: Cytomegalovirus status, reportedly, was diagnosed with high specificity and sensitivity by the classifier. Most observed TCR sequences were rare, whereas some public TCRs were detected in many donors. CMV antigen specificity of a few CMV-associated chains was confirmed in vitro.

This chain connects TRBV6-6 to TRBJ2-1, with D unresolved. The material sequenced was PBMCs. The receptor comes from a woman under 30 in good health and CMV-seropositive. The CDR3 DNA is TGTGCCAGCCTCAGTATCAATGAGCAGTTCTTC. Encoded protein: CASLSINEQFF.